These T cell receptor beta chains were read from a single sample in a study of PD-1 blockade in classical Hodgkin lymphoma. Produced via immunoSEQ multiplex PCR; TCRdb's table is partial and in-frame only. The sample shows approximately 26,000 clones, about four fifths of them seen only once. Source: peripheral blood mononuclear cells (PBMCs), taken before the fourth cycle of nivolumab. The receptors here all came from a human donor with classical Hodgkin lymphoma. The CDR3 runs from the conserved cysteine through the conserved F or W. Each record gives: clone size, V gene, J gene, D gene, CDR3 DNA, CDR3 protein. D genes are given only for firm matches. The size entry is marked missing in some rows and otherwise reads once, few, many or a size class.

-	TRBV19	TRBJ2-4	TRBD1	TGTGCCAGTAGTGCCGGACAGGGCTTAGGAAACATTCAGTACTTC	CASSAGQGLGNIQYF
-	TRBV13	TRBJ2-7	TRBD2	TGTGCCAGCTCCCGGGGGGGGATCCTAGGCGAGCAGTACTTC	CASSRGGILGEQYF
few	TRBV14	TRBJ1-4	TRBD1	TGTGCCAGCAGCCAAGCCAGGGGGTTCGAAAAACTGTTTTTT	CASSQARGFEKLFF
-	TRBV9	TRBJ2-2	TRBD2	TGTGCCAGCAGCGTAGACCCCGTAGGGGTAGCGGGGCGGGGTAACACCGGGGAGCTGTTTTTT	CASSVDPVGVAGRGNTGELFF
-	TRBV7-8	TRBJ1-2	-	TGTGCCAGCAGCCCCGCCCTGGGAAGTGGCTACACCTTC	CASSPALGSGYTF
-	TRBV5-5	TRBJ2-3	-	TGTGCCAGAAGCTTGAAATGGGGCACAGATACGCAGTATTTT	CARSLKWGTDTQYF
-	TRBV6-5	TRBJ2-7	-	TGTGCCAGCAGTTACGGGCCGTACGAGCAGTACTTC	CASSYGPYEQYF
-	TRBV5-1	TRBJ1-2	-	TGCGCCAGCAGCCCAGGCTCGGCCTACACCTTC	CASSPGSAYTF
-	TRBV6-5	TRBJ2-7	-	TGTGCCAGCAGTTACTCAGGGACAACCCAGTACTTC	CASSYSGTTQYF
-	TRBV7-9	TRBJ2-1	TRBD2	TGTGCCAGCAGCTTAACTTCTCGGCGGGGGGGCTCCTACAATGAGCAGTTCTTC	CASSLTSRRGGSYNEQFF
-	TRBV29-1	TRBJ2-7	TRBD1	TGCAGCGTGATCCGGACAGGGAGCTCCTACGAGCAGTACTTC	CSVIRTGSSYEQYF
-	TRBV18	TRBJ2-1	TRBD2	TGTGCCAGCTCACCACTCTTTGCGGGAGTCTACAATGAGCAGTTCTTC	CASSPLFAGVYNEQFF
-	TRBV2	TRBJ2-1	-	TGTGCCAGCGGGAATAGCCCCAGGGAGCAGTTCTTC	CASGNSPREQFF
few	TRBV30	TRBJ1-1	-	TGTGCCTGGAGTGTAGGGGGAGAAGCTTTCTTT	CAWSVGGEAFF
-	TRBV6-4	TRBJ1-1	-	TGTGTTGAGGGAGGGGACACTGAAGCTTTCTTT	CVEGGDTEAFF
-	TRBV5-5	TRBJ2-3	-	TGTGCCAGCGCTCTGGGGTCCCGCACAGATACGCAGTATTTT	CASALGSRTDTQYF
-	TRBV27	TRBJ2-7	TRBD1	TGTGCCAGCAGTCTACGGACAGGGAATACGTACGAGCAGTACTTC	CASSLRTGNTYEQYF
-	TRBV7-8	TRBJ2-1	-	TGTGCCAGCAGCTTAATCCGATACAATGAGCAGTTCTTC	CASSLIRYNEQFF
once	TRBV6-5	TRBJ1-5	TRBD1	TGTGCCAGCAGCCTAACTACAGGGGTCAATCAGCCCCAGCATTTT	CASSLTTGVNQPQHF
-	TRBV29-1	TRBJ2-6	-	TGCAGCGTTTTGATGACACATACAAAGTCGGGCCAACGTCCTGACTTC	CSVLMTHTKSGQRPDF
-	TRBV7-2	TRBJ1-1	-	TGTGCCAGCAGCTTGGGCAGACAGAACACTGAAGCTTTCTTT	CASSLGRQNTEAFF
-	TRBV28	TRBJ1-1	-	TGTGCCAGCAGTGTTAACAGGGTTACGAACACTGAAGCTTTCTTT	CASSVNRVTNTEAFF
once	TRBV28	TRBJ2-3	-	TGTGCCAGCAGCCTGACGGGGATAGGGGGTGCGCAGTATTTT	CASSLTGIGGAQYF
-	TRBV19	TRBJ2-1	TRBD2	TGTGCCAGTAGTTTTCCGGGCGGGAGCTCCTACAATGAGCAGTTCTTC	CASSFPGGSSYNEQFF
-	TRBV29-1	TRBJ2-7	-	TGCAGCGTTGGTCGCGGGATGGGCTACGAGCAGTACTTC	CSVGRGMGYEQYF
-	TRBV28	TRBJ1-2	TRBD1	TGTGCCAGCAGTACCGGGACAGGGTTTGACTATGGCTACACCTTC	CASSTGTGFDYGYTF
-	TRBV5-6	TRBJ1-4	TRBD1	TGTGCCAGCATCTACTGGGGACAGGCAACTAATGAAAAACTGTTTTTT	CASIYWGQATNEKLFF
few	TRBV30	TRBJ1-1	TRBD1	TGTGCCTTCGGACAGGCGAACACTGAAGCTTTCTTT	CAFGQANTEAFF
-	TRBV18	TRBJ2-7	TRBD2	TGTGCCAGCTCACTCCTCCACAGGACTAGCGACTCCTACGAGCAGTACTTC	CASSLLHRTSDSYEQYF
-	TRBV5-4	TRBJ2-3	-	TGTGCCAGCAGCCTGGGGATTGCAACAGATACGCAGTATTTT	CASSLGIATDTQYF
-	TRBV19	TRBJ2-3	-	TGTGCCAGTAGTATAAGCGAGGCAGATACGCAGTATTTT	CASSISEADTQYF
-	TRBV28	TRBJ1-2	-	TGTGCCAGCAGTTTAAGAGGGCGGAACTATGGCTACACCTTC	CASSLRGRNYGYTF
-	TRBV5-5	TRBJ2-7	-	TGTGCCAGCAGCGCCAGCGGGCTAGGGGCCGGCTTATCCTACGAGCAGTACTTC	CASSASGLGAGLSYEQYF
-	TRBV5-5	TRBJ2-7	TRBD1	TGTGCCAGCAGCAGATCGGGACAGCCCTCCTACGAGCAGTACTTC	CASSRSGQPSYEQYF
-	TRBV29-1	TRBJ2-5	-	TGCAGCGTTGAAGATCCGGCTATACAGGGCGGAGAGACCCAGTACTTC	CSVEDPAIQGGETQYF
-	TRBV5-1	TRBJ2-7	-	TGCGCCAGCAGCCGAGGGCAGGGCTACGAGCAGTACTTC	CASSRGQGYEQYF
-	TRBV19	TRBJ1-3	-	TGTGCCAGTATCTCTGGGAGCTCTGGAAACACCATATATTTT	CASISGSSGNTIYF
-	TRBV5-6	TRBJ2-1	-	TGTGCCAGCAAACCCGAGGGAGCCGCACAGCAGTTCTTC	CASKPEGAAQQFF
-	TRBV27	TRBJ2-2	TRBD1	TGTGCCAGCTCACAGGACAGGGGCCCCACCGGGGAGCTGTTTTTT	CASSQDRGPTGELFF
once	TRBV30	TRBJ2-3	TRBD2	TGTGCCTGGAGTGTATTTCGGTTAGCGGGAAGCACAGATACGCAGTATTTT	CAWSVFRLAGSTDTQYF
-	TRBV5-1	TRBJ1-1	-	TGCGCCAGCAGCCCACTGCGGGTGGGGACTGAAGCTTTCTTT	CASSPLRVGTEAFF
-	TRBV4-1	TRBJ2-1	-	TGCGCCAGCAGCCAAGAGGTACCGTACAATGAGCAGTTCTTC	CASSQEVPYNEQFF
-	TRBV29-1	TRBJ1-1	-	TGCAGCGCTGCTCCAGGGGCTGAAGCTTTCTTT	CSAAPGAEAFF
few	TRBV29-1	TRBJ2-1	-	TGCAGCGTTGATATTGGGCAGGGTCAGTTCTTC	CSVDIGQGQFF
-	TRBV7-2	TRBJ2-1	-	TGTGCCAGCAGCTTAGCGGGACGCCCAAGCACCTACAATGAGCAGTTCTTC	CASSLAGRPSTYNEQFF
-	TRBV5-1	TRBJ2-7	TRBD1	TGCGCCAGCAGCTTTTTAGGGACAGGGGCCTACGAGCAGTACTTC	CASSFLGTGAYEQYF